Shown below are 30 T cell receptor beta chains from a single sample sequenced in a study of blood T cell repertoires in COVID-19. Sequencing was performed with immunoSEQ multiplex PCR; in TCRdb, only in-frame clones are kept and a portion is missing. The sample has 200,000 to 300,000 clones; almost 85% are singletons. Sequencing was carried out using peripheral blood. These receptors originate from a man aged 50 to 60 with acute or convalescent COVID-19.

The V and J genes are TRBV16 and TRBJ1-2; D possibly corresponds to TRBD1 (5 bases). Germline V gene data show CDR1 as KGHSY and CDR2 as FQNENV. This CDR3 has 14 amino acids. V gave up 3 bases and J gave up 4 bases, with 12 bases separating them. The CDR3 bases are TGTGCCAGCAGCCAGCCAGGGTCCGGCTATGGCTACACCTTC. This encodes CASSQPGSGYGYTF.

V and J are TRBV5-5 and TRBJ1-1; a weak D match, TRBD1 (5 bases). Germline CDR1 SGHKS, CDR2 YYEKEE (reference sequence). The CDR3 is 13 residues long. V lost 1 base to trimming and J lost 1 base, with 5 bases between them. The CDR3 DNA follows: TGTGCCAGCAGCTTGCAGGGGAACACTGAAGCTTTCTTT. Amino acid sequence: CASSLQGNTEAFF. Supplemented by reference TRBV5-5 and TRBJ1-1, the full variable domain reads DAGVTQSPTHLIKTRGQQVTLRCSPISGHKSVSWYQQVLGQGPQFIFQYYEKEERGRGNFPDRFSARQFPNYSSELNVNALLLGDSALYLCASSLQGNTEAFFGQGTRLTVV.

This rearrangement joins TRBV19 to TRBJ1-6; D not certain. Germline V gene sequence: CDR1 LNHDA, CDR2 SQIVND (reference sequence). V shed 6 bases and J shed 7 bases, with 19 bases lying between them. The CDR3 has 16 residues. CDR3: CASRDGVVAANSPLHF. DNA for the CDR3: TGTGCCAGTAGAGACGGGGTAGTAGCCGCAAATTCACCCCTCCACTTT.

CDR3 in DNA: TGTGCCTGGAGTGTACCGGCTAATGAAAAACTGTTTTTT. Translating gives CAWSVPANEKLFF. The genes are TRBV30 and TRBJ1-4; no reliable D call. V lost 0 bases and J 3 bases, leaving 5 bases between the germline ends. Germline V gives CDR1 GTSNPN, CDR2 SVGIG (reference sequence). The CDR3 has 13 amino acids.

This rearrangement joins TRBV2 to TRBJ1-5, with no clear D. The germline CDR1 and CDR2 sequences are SNHLY and FYNNEI. V gave up 0 bases and J gave up 0 bases, with 6 bases separating them. The CDR3 sequence is 15 residues long. CDR3 in amino acids: CASSEATVSNQPQHF. The CDR3 DNA sequence: TGTGCCAGCAGTGAAGCAACAGTTAGCAATCAGCCCCAGCATTTT.

The rearrangement uses TRBV19 and TRBJ2-1, with D possibly being TRBD2 (5 bases). There are 16 residues in the CDR3. CDR1 LNHDA and CDR2 SQIVND come from the germline V gene (reference sequence). V lost 7 bases, J lost 0 bases, and 16 bases lay in between. The CDR3 bases are TGTGCCAGTATCCCTAAGGCTAGCCTCTCCTACAATGAGCAGTTCTTC. Its translation: CASIPKASLSYNEQFF.

The chain combines TRBV5-6 with TRBJ2-2; D gene unclear. Germline V gene lookup returns CDR1 SGHDT and CDR2 YYEEEE. V was trimmed by 4 bases and J by 4 bases, leaving 14 bases between them. The CDR3 length is 15 residues. The CDR3 coding sequence is TGTGCCAGCAGCCAATCTAAAGCCCTCACCGGGGAGCTGTTTTTT. This gives the protein CASSQSKALTGELFF.

The chain combines TRBV28 with TRBJ1-5; 8 nucleotides align to TRBD1. The CDR3 covers 15 residues. The junction had 10 bases not matched to a gene; V was cut back by 5 bases and J by 7 bases. Germline lookup yields CDR1 MDHEN and CDR2 SYDVKM. CDR3 amino acids: CASSQIQGDGQPQHF. The CDR3 nucleotides read TGTGCCAGCAGTCAAATACAGGGGGACGGACAGCCCCAGCATTTT.

This rearrangement joins TRBV19 to TRBJ2-1; TRBD2 matches at 15 bases. V shed 0 bases, J shed 7 bases, and the junction held 7 bases outside the gene matches. Germline V lookup: CDR1 LNHDA, CDR2 SQIVND (reference sequence). The CDR3 is 18 residues long. The CDR3 protein is CASSIDRTSGRVRNEQFF. CDR3 nucleotides: TGTGCCAGTAGTATAGATCGGACTAGCGGGAGGGTTCGGAATGAGCAGTTCTTC. The complete variable domain, with remaining parts taken from reference TRBV19 and TRBJ2-1, reads DGGITQSPKYLFRKEGQNVTLSCEQNLNHDAMYWYRQDPGQGLRLIYYSQIVNDFQKGDIAEGYSVSREKKESFPLTVTSAQKNPTAFYLCASSIDRTSGRVRNEQFFGPGTRLTVL.

The gene calls are TRBV7-2 and TRBJ2-3; 12 bases fit TRBD2. The CDR3 extends over 17 amino acids. Germline V gene sequence: CDR1 SGHTA, CDR2 FQGNSA. Trimming at V came to 1 base and at J to 5 bases, leaving 7 bases not matched to a gene. CDR3 residues: CASSLVRLAGVEDTQYF. CDR3 in DNA: TGTGCCAGCAGCTTAGTGAGACTAGCGGGAGTGGAAGATACGCAGTATTTT.

The gene calls are TRBV6-1 and TRBJ2-5, with 8 bases fitting TRBD1. Trimming at V came to 2 bases and at J to 8 bases, leaving 7 bases not matched to a gene. CDR3 length: 14 residues. Germline assignment: CDR1 MNHNS and CDR2 SASEGT. The DNA for the CDR3 is TGTGCCAGCAGTGAATCAGGGGGCCGGTTCACCCAGTACTTC. It yields the protein CASSESGGRFTQYF.

The chain couples TRBV2 to TRBJ1-4, with 8 nucleotides matching TRBD1. From germline, CDR1 is SNHLY and CDR2 FYNNEI. J was trimmed by 0 bases and V by 6 bases; bases with no gene match: 9. The CDR3 runs to 17 residues. In nucleotides, the CDR3 is TGTGCCAGCAGCGGACAGGGAGAGCGTCCAACTAATGAAAAACTGTTTTTT. It encodes CASSGQGERPTNEKLFF.

This clone was counted once. The J gene is TRBJ2-5, the V gene TRBV5-6, with no clear D. V dropped 4 bases and J dropped 7 bases, with 23 bases sitting between them. The CDR3 has 16 amino acids. Germline lookup yields CDR1 SGHDT and CDR2 YYEEEE. For the CDR3, the DNA is TGTGCCAGCAGCCCCTCCTACTCCCCGGTCCATGGGACCCAGTACTTC. Protein sequence: CASSPSYSPVHGTQYF.

This chain uses TRBV28 with TRBJ2-7; D uncertain. Germline V gene sequence: CDR1 MDHEN, CDR2 SYDVKM. This CDR3 comprises 12 residues. Trimming removed 6 bases from V and 1 base from J, with 7 bases in between. The CDR3 DNA is TGTGCCAGCAGCCGTAATTCCTACGAGCAGTACTTC. Amino acids: CASSRNSYEQYF.

V gene TRBV7-8 combines with J gene TRBJ1-2; 8 bases fit TRBD1. The CDR3 totals 15 residues. Germline CDR1 reads SGHVS; CDR2 reads FQNEAQ. The J segment lost 4 bases and the V segment lost 5 bases, leaving 9 bases of the junction unmatched. CDR3 residues: CASSPTGGLSYGYTF. CDR3 DNA sequence: TGTGCCAGCAGCCCTACAGGGGGTCTCAGCTATGGCTACACCTTC.

CDR3 nucleotides: TGTGCCAGCAGTCAGCGGGGGAGCTCCTACGAGCAGTACTTC. Protein sequence: CASSQRGSSYEQYF. The chain couples TRBV6-5 to TRBJ2-7; the match to TRBD2 covers 8 bases. CDR3 size: 14 residues. Germline V gives CDR1 MNHEY, CDR2 SVGAGI. V gave up 5 bases and J gave up 0 bases; unmatched junction bases: 3.

The chain is built from TRBV2 and TRBJ1-5; D unclear. Germline CDR1 SNHLY, CDR2 FYNNEI. This CDR3 region has 14 residues. Trimming shortened V by 3 bases and J by 0 bases, and 6 bases separated the two germline ends. The CDR3 protein is CASSDGNSNQPQHF. The CDR3 region has the DNA TGTGCCAGCAGTGACGGGAATAGCAATCAGCCCCAGCATTTT.

The rearrangement joins TRBV14 to TRBJ1-4; D is ambiguous. V was clipped by 6 bases and J by 5 bases, with 19 bases between them. The CDR3 consists of 16 residues. Germline CDR1 and CDR2: SGHDN and FVKESK. The DNA for the CDR3 is TGTGCCAGCAGTCTGGCGGACGGAGGATTAAATGAAAAACTGTTTTTT. Protein product: CASSLADGGLNEKLFF.

The chain employs TRBV30 and TRBJ1-4; D perhaps matches TRBD1 (6 bases). Per the germline V gene, CDR1 is GTSNPN and CDR2 is SVGIG (reference sequence). This CDR3 is 13 amino acids long. V was trimmed by 3 bases and J by 6 bases, leaving 11 bases between them. The CDR3 DNA follows: TGTGCCTGGAGCTCACAGGGTTATGAAAAACTGTTTTTT. It translates to CAWSSQGYEKLFF.

This clone was observed a handful of times. J is TRBJ1-2 and V is TRBV9; no definite D call. The CDR3 is 16 amino acids. Per the germline V gene, CDR1 is SGDLS and CDR2 is YYNGEE. Trimming stripped 0 bases from V and 2 bases from J, with 14 bases between. Here the CDR3 DNA reads TGTGCCAGCAGCGTAGGATCCCAGTCCAGGAACTATGGCTACACCTTC. This encodes CASSVGSQSRNYGYTF.

This chain uses TRBV5-6 with TRBJ1-2; 10 bases match TRBD1. The trim removed 4 bases at V and 1 base at J, leaving 16 bases unmatched. Per germline, CDR1 SGHDT and CDR2 YYEEEE. The CDR3 covers 19 residues. The CDR3 DNA reads TGTGCCAGCAGCATAATTAGCGCGACCGGGACAGGGGTTAACTATGGCTACACCTTC. Protein sequence: CASSIISATGTGVNYGYTF. The full variable domain, in which reference TRBV5-6 and TRBJ1-2 provide the parts outside the CDR3, is DAGVTQSPTHLIKTRGQQVTLRCSPKSGHDTVSWYQQALGQGPQFIFQYYEEEERQRGNFPDRFSGHQFPNYSSELNVNALLLGDSALYLCASSIISATGTGVNYGYTFGSGTRLTVV.

The V call is TRBV5-1, the J call TRBJ2-3; D is unclear. The CDR3 contains 15 residues. V lost 3 bases and J lost 6, with 17 bases in between. From germline, CDR1 is SGHRS and CDR2 YFSETQ. CDR3 in amino acids: CASSSGAAVGDTQYF. The CDR3 nucleotides read TGCGCCAGCAGCTCTGGTGCGGCAGTAGGTGATACGCAGTATTTT. The full variable domain, with the rest looked up from reference TRBV5-1 and TRBJ2-3, is KAGVTQTPRYLIKTRGQQVTLSCSPISGHRSVSWYQQTPGQGLQFLFEYFSETQRNKGNFPGRFSGRQFSNSRSEMNVSTLELGDSALYLCASSSGAAVGDTQYFGPGTRLTVL.

The genes are TRBV27 and TRBJ1-1; unclear D gene. Germline V gene lookup returns CDR1 MNHEY and CDR2 SMNVEV (reference sequence). V shed 2 bases and J shed 8 bases, with 21 bases lying between them. There are 16 residues in the CDR3. Here the CDR3 DNA reads TGTGCCAGCAGTTTAAAGTATGCCGGAGGCGGTATGGAAGCTTTCTTT. It codes for CASSLKYAGGGMEAFF.

The sample holds a few counts of this clone. The CDR3 is CASRIWGSQPQHF. The CDR3 DNA follows: TGTGCCAGCAGAATTTGGGGCAGTCAGCCCCAGCATTTT. V usage is TRBV6-5 and J usage is TRBJ1-5; D perhaps matches TRBD1 (5 bases). The CDR3 length is 13 residues. Germline lookup yields CDR1 MNHEY and CDR2 SVGAGI. V lost 6 bases and J lost 6, with 12 bases in between.

The V call is TRBV24-1, the J call TRBJ2-5, with 8 bases that match TRBD2. V dropped 9 bases and J dropped 4; count of bases not matched to a gene: 3. Germline assignment: CDR1 KGHDR and CDR2 SFDVKD. The CDR3 loop spans 12 amino acids. The CDR3 reads CATSAGGETQYF. CDR3 nucleotide sequence: TGTGCCACCTCGGCGGGAGGAGAGACCCAGTACTTC.

This rearrangement joins TRBV4-2 to TRBJ2-1; 9 positions match TRBD1. The V segment lost 0 bases and the J segment 4 bases; nucleotides outside the gene matches: 10. Germline values: CDR1 LGHNA, CDR2 YNFKEQ. The CDR3 consists of 18 residues. This CDR3 reads CASSQEPRTGVVYNEQFF. CDR3 in DNA: TGTGCCAGCAGCCAAGAACCCCGGACAGGGGTGGTGTACAATGAGCAGTTCTTC.

The V call is TRBV5-4, the J call TRBJ2-2; D perhaps matches TRBD2 (6 bases). CDR3 length equals 16 residues. Per germline, CDR1 SGHNT and CDR2 YYREEE (reference sequence). V lost 2 bases and J lost 5, with 16 bases in between. CDR3 DNA: TGTGCCAGCAGCTTTCGCGAATTTGGGGGGACCGGGGAGCTGTTTTTT. Translated: CASSFREFGGTGELFF.

The V call is TRBV10-3, the J call TRBJ1-2, with TRBD1 matching 7 bases. The CDR3 totals 15 residues. Trimming took 6 bases from V and 2 from J; bases not matched to a gene: 9. Per the germline V gene, CDR1 is ENHRY and CDR2 is SYGVKD. The CDR3, as DNA: TGTGCCATCAGCCCCTGGACAGGATTGAACTATGGCTACACCTTC. It encodes CAISPWTGLNYGYTF.

The rearrangement joins TRBV19 to TRBJ2-1; perhaps TRBD2 as D (6 bases). Per the germline V gene, CDR1 is LNHDA and CDR2 is SQIVND (reference sequence). V was trimmed by 7 bases and J by 0 bases, leaving 13 bases between them. The CDR3 is made up of 15 amino acids. CDR3 sequence reads: CASTTDGSSYNEQFF. CDR3 in DNA: TGTGCCAGTACCACCGACGGGAGCTCCTACAATGAGCAGTTCTTC.

The chain links TRBV11-1 to TRBJ2-1; D is unresolved. Germline V CDR1 and CDR2: SGHAT, FQDESV (reference sequence). This CDR3 spans 15 amino acids. Between the trimmed V and J ends, which lost 5 bases and 6 bases, there was a span of 17 bases. The CDR3 DNA follows: TGTGCCAGCAGCCCTCTACGGCGGAAGATCAATGAGCAGTTCTTC. This translates into CASSPLRRKINEQFF. The full variable domain, with the rest looked up from reference TRBV11-1 and TRBJ2-1, is EAEVAQSPRYKITEKSQAVAFWCDPISGHATLYWYRQILGQGPELLVQFQDESVVDDSQLPKDRFSAERLKGVDSTLKIQPAELGDSAMYLCASSPLRRKINEQFFGPGTRLTVL.